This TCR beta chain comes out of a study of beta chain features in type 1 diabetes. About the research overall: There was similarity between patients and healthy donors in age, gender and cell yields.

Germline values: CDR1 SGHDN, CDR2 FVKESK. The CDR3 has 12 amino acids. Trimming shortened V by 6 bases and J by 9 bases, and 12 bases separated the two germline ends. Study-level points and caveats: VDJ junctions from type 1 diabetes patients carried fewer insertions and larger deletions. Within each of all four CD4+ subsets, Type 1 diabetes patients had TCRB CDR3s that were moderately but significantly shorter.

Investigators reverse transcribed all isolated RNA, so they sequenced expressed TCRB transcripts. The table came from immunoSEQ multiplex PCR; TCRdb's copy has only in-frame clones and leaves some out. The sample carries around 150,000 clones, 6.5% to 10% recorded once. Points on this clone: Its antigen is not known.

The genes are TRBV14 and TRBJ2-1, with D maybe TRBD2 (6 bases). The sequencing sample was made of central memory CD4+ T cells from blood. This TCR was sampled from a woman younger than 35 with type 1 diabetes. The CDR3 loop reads CASRRLVGEQFF. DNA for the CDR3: TGTGCCAGCAGACGACTAGTAGGTGAGCAGTTCTTC.